The 19 T cell receptor beta chains listed next were all sequenced from one sample in a study of blood T cells in healthy people across ages. Primers used in a second PCR of about 6 to 11 cycles were a sample-barcoded 5' primer and a J-beta primer mix. Each CDR3 protein gets one entry after TCRdb re-called the 5' RACE reads with MiXCR. The sample shows 550,000 to 800,000 distinct CDR3 sequences, about 21% of them seen only once. What was sequenced was blood. The receptor set was obtained from a man aged 65-85 years in good health.

This clonotype has more than one count but fewer than ten. This chain joins TRBV3-1 and TRBJ2-5; 9 bases are a match to TRBD1. Germline CDR1 is LGHDT and CDR2 is YNNKEL (reference sequence). The CDR3 is made up of 14 amino acids. V lost 6 bases and J lost 5; bases outside the gene matches: 7. The CDR3 sequence is CASRPTTGGETQYF. The CDR3 DNA reads TGTGCCAGCAGACCGACGACAGGGGGGGAGACCCAGTACTTC.

The chain has TRBV6-2 or TRBV6-3 and TRBJ2-5, with TRBD1 matching 8 bases. The J call may be mistaken, given a closer DNA end match to TRBJ2-7. The length of the CDR3 is 14 residues. The V gene's germline CDR1 is MNHEY and CDR2 SVGEGT. CDR3 nucleotide sequence: TGTGCCAGCAGCAAGACAGGGGTTTCCTACGAGCAGTACTTC. Its translation is CASSKTGVSYEQYF.

Here the CDR3 DNA reads TGTGCCAGCAGATCGGACAGGGGGATAAGAGAGACCCAGTACTTC. Translated: CASRSDRGIRETQYF. The chain links TRBV7-9 to TRBJ2-5; TRBD1 aligns across 10 bases. This CDR3 is 15 amino acids long. Germline values: CDR1 SEHNR, CDR2 FQNEAQ (reference sequence). With V trimmed by 6 bases and J by 4 bases, 8 bases remained unmatched.

The CDR3 nucleotides read TGTGCTAGTGGGACCAATAAACAGAACACTGAAGCTTTCTTT. Amino acid sequence: CASGTNKQNTEAFF. The chain has TRBV12-5 and TRBJ1-1; D ambiguous. The V gene lost 6 bases and the J gene lost 1 base, with 12 bases spanning the gap. This CDR3 region has 14 residues. The V gene's germline CDR1 is LGHNT and CDR2 FRNRAP.

Points on this clonotype: The junction differs from germline at one of its ends, possibly a read error. The V call is TRBV12-3 or TRBV12-4, the J call TRBJ1-1, with 10 positions matching TRBD1. The CDR3 consists of 15 residues. Here the CDR3 reads CASSMTGGSETEALF. The CDR3 nucleotides are TGTGCCAGCAGTATGACAGGGGGCAGCGAAACTGAAGCTCTCTTT.

The sample holds a few counts of this clonotype. The V call is TRBV3-1, the J call TRBJ1-2; D is ambiguous. The CDR3 has 15 residues. The germline gives CDR1 LGHDT, CDR2 YNNKEL (reference sequence). Trimming took off 0 bases at V and 6 bases at J, with 14 bases between the two ends. CDR3 DNA: TGTGCCAGCAGCCAAGATCGTGCTTCATGGAATGGCTACACCTTC. This encodes CASSQDRASWNGYTF.

This clonotype appeared a few times. This chain connects TRBV7-2 to TRBJ1-2; D possibly corresponds to TRBD1 (6 bases). CDR1 SGHTA and CDR2 FQGNSA come from the germline V gene. There are 14 residues in the CDR3. V gave up 5 bases and J gave up 3 bases, with 13 bases separating them. CDR3: CASSNAGTYYGYTF. DNA of the CDR3: TGTGCCAGCAGCAATGCCGGGACATACTATGGCTACACCTTC. The variable domain in full, with the rest retrieved from reference TRBV7-2 and TRBJ1-2, is GAGVSQSPSNKVTEKGKDVELRCDPISGHTALYWYRQSLGQGLEFLIYFQGNSAPDKSGLPSDRFSAERTGGSVSTLTIQRTQQEDSAVYLCASSNAGTYYGYTFGSGTRLTVV.

The DNA for the CDR3 is TGCAGTGCTAGAATATCGGGACAGCCATATGGCTACACCTTC. Its translation: CSARISGQPYGYTF. The chain joins TRBV20-1 to TRBJ1-2; 7 bases map to TRBD1. The CDR3 has 14 residues. Germline trimming cut 2 bases from V and 5 bases from J; bases unmatched to any gene: 8. Germline CDR1 is DFQATT and CDR2 is SNEGSKA (reference sequence).

The chain joins TRBV30 to TRBJ1-1; D is perhaps TRBD1 (5 bases). The V end was cut by 3 bases, the J end by 10 bases, with 9 bases between. Looked up from germline, CDR1 is GTSNPN and CDR2 is SVGIG (reference sequence). The CDR3 consists of 10 residues. The CDR3 DNA is TGTGCCTGGAGGGGGGTTGTAGCTTTCTTT. Amino acids: CAWRGVVAFF. Full variable domain (rest looked up from reference TRBV30 and TRBJ1-1): SQTIHQWPATLVQPVGSPLSLECTVEGTSNPNLYWYRQAAGRGLQLLFYSVGIGQISSEVPQNLSASRPQDRQFILSSKKLLLSDSGFYLCAWRGVVAFFGQGTRLTVV.

The chain recombines TRBV6-6 with TRBJ2-5; TRBD2 matches at 7 bases. The V gene's germline CDR1 is MNHNY and CDR2 SVGAGI (reference sequence). The CDR3 runs to 14 residues. The ends lost 5 bases at V and 5 bases at J; junction bases unmatched: 8. The CDR3 spells CASSPVRGVETQYF. The CDR3 DNA reads TGTGCCAGCAGTCCGGTTCGGGGGGTGGAGACCCAGTACTTC.

The V gene is TRBV6-2 or TRBV6-3, the J gene TRBJ2-5, with TRBD1 matching 7 bases. Germline V CDR1 and CDR2: MNHEY, SVGEGT. Germline trimming cut 8 bases from V and 3 bases from J; bases unmatched to any gene: 18. This CDR3 spans 17 amino acids. The CDR3 here is CASQGPPRTGKKETQYF. The DNA of the CDR3 is TGTGCCAGCCAGGGACCACCCAGGACAGGCAAGAAAGAGACCCAGTACTTC.

In this sample, this clonotype turned up many times. This sequence joins TRBV3-1 and TRBJ2-2; D gene unclear. This CDR3 is 16 amino acids long. Trimming pared 2 bases from V and 0 bases from J, leaving 10 bases between. Germline CDR1 LGHDT, CDR2 YNNKEL (reference sequence). The CDR3 bases are TGTGCCAGCAGCCAATTTCAGACAACGAACACCGGGGAGCTGTTTTTT. Translation gives CASSQFQTTNTGELFF.

This chain uses TRBV20-1 with TRBJ2-5, with 8 bases that match TRBD1. The CDR3 is 13 residues long. V lost 4 bases to trimming and J lost 5 bases; unmatched junction nucleotides: 6. The germline V gene has CDR1 DFQATT and CDR2 SNEGSKA (reference sequence). The CDR3 region is CSAKRQGRETQYF. The CDR3 bases are TGCAGTGCTAAACGACAGGGGAGGGAGACCCAGTACTTC.

V and J are TRBV29-1 and TRBJ2-5, with 9 bases that match TRBD1. The J call may not be correct, given that the DNA end is closer to TRBJ2-7. Germline V CDR1 and CDR2: SQVTM, ANQGSEA. The CDR3 covers 13 residues. The CDR3 bases are TGCAGCGTGGGAGACAGGGGGGCCTACGAGCAGTACTTC. Translation: CSVGDRGAYEQYF.

The chain carries TRBV7-9 and TRBJ2-1, with 9 nucleotides matching TRBD1. Trimming took 2 bases from V and 7 from J; bases not matched to a gene: 9. CDR1 is SEHNR and CDR2 is FQNEAQ in the germline V gene (reference sequence). The CDR3 is 16 amino acids. CDR3 nucleotide sequence: TGTGCCAGCAGCTTACTCCTGCGGGACAGGGAAAATGAGCAGTTCTTC. Residues: CASSLLLRDRENEQFF.

The chain combines TRBV20-1 with TRBJ2-4; D unclear. Trimming shortened V by 5 bases and J by 0 bases, and 11 bases separated the two germline ends. Germline V CDR1 and CDR2: DFQATT, SNEGSKA (reference sequence). The length of the CDR3 is 14 residues. The CDR3 protein is CSAPLRVAKNIQYF. CDR3 DNA: TGCAGTGCTCCACTTAGGGTAGCCAAAAACATTCAGTACTTC.

The V gene is TRBV7-2, the J gene TRBJ2-7; 9 nucleotides match TRBD1. The V and J ends lost 5 bases and 6 bases, in that order; junction bases with no gene match: 11. Germline loops: CDR1 SGHTA, CDR2 FQGNSA. The CDR3 covers 15 residues. Written as DNA, the CDR3 is TGTGCCAGCAGCGCGTCGTCCGGGACAGGGAGCGAGCAGTACTTC. This codes for CASSASSGTGSEQYF.

The chain uses TRBV25-1 and TRBJ1-5; no clear D gene. V shed 7 bases and J shed 5 bases, with 9 bases lying between them. Germline lookup yields CDR1 MGHDK and CDR2 SYGVNS. The CDR3 length is 12 residues. CDR3 nucleotide sequence: TGTGCCAGCAATAATAGGGATCAGCCCCAGCATTTT. Amino acids: CASNNRDQPQHF.

This clonotype occurred many times. The rearrangement links TRBV12-3 or TRBV12-4 to TRBJ2-7; D call uncertain. The CDR3 consists of 13 residues. The germline V and J ends were trimmed by 6 bases and 0 bases, with 9 bases remaining between them. The CDR3, as DNA: TGTGCCAGCAGCTTAAAAGCCTCCTACGAGCAGTACTTC. Translation: CASSLKASYEQYF.